A single sample gave rise to the 9 T cell receptor beta chains below, sequenced in a study of cytomegalovirus exposure and HLA in healthy donors. The PCR had 60 Vbeta and 13 Jbeta primers. TCRdb's copy holds only in-frame clones and misses some; the assay was immunoSEQ multiplex PCR. The table includes about 160,000 clones, 85% detected once. The sample comprised PBMCs. These receptors all come from a boy under 10 years old in good health and CMV-seronegative.

This chain joins TRBV2 and TRBJ2-3; 10 bases are shared with TRBD2. Per the germline V gene, CDR1 is SNHLY and CDR2 is FYNNEI. There are 15 residues in the CDR3. With 7 bases clipped from V and 0 bases from J, the junction kept 4 bases outside the gene matches. CDR3 protein: CASIGLAASTDTQYF. The CDR3 DNA reads as TGTGCCAGCATTGGACTAGCGGCTAGCACAGATACGCAGTATTTT.

The V and J genes are TRBV19 and TRBJ2-6; 9 bases map to TRBD1. V was pared by 5 bases and J by 0 bases, with 5 bases of the junction left unmatched. The CDR3 runs to 17 residues. The germline V gene has CDR1 LNHDA and CDR2 SQIVND (reference sequence). Here the CDR3 reads CASSAGTGYSGANVLTF. Here the CDR3 DNA reads TGTGCCAGTAGTGCCGGGACAGGGTACTCTGGGGCCAACGTCCTGACTTTC.

This chain connects TRBV28 to TRBJ1-3; D ambiguous. The CDR3 is made up of 14 amino acids. The germline V and J ends were trimmed by 3 bases and 0 bases, with 6 bases remaining between them. From germline, CDR1 is MDHEN and CDR2 SYDVKM. CDR3 protein: CASSLSVSGNTIYF. CDR3 nucleotide sequence: TGTGCCAGCAGTTTGAGTGTCTCTGGAAACACCATATATTTT.

Only one count was recorded for this clone. In DNA, the CDR3 is TGTGCCATGGACAGGGGAACGAACACCGGGGAGCTGTTTTTT. Translation gives CAMDRGTNTGELFF. This chain joins TRBV19 and TRBJ2-2, with 9 bases lining up with TRBD1. J was trimmed by 0 bases and V by 10 bases; bases with no gene match: 3. Germline assignment: CDR1 LNHDA and CDR2 SQIVND (reference sequence). The CDR3 runs 14 residues.

This clone appeared a few times. This sequence joins TRBV6-6 and TRBJ2-1, with 13 bases aligning to TRBD2. Germline assignment: CDR1 MNHNY and CDR2 SVGAGI (reference sequence). Germline trimming cut 6 bases from V and 6 bases from J; bases unmatched to any gene: 5. This CDR3 has 15 amino acids. CDR3 region: CASSKTSGGANEQFF. The CDR3 DNA reads as TGTGCCAGCAGCAAAACTAGCGGGGGGGCCAATGAGCAGTTCTTC.

In this sample, this clone turned up once. The V call is TRBV6-5, the J call TRBJ1-6; no clear D gene. Trimming shortened V by 6 bases and J by 8 bases, and 11 bases separated the two germline ends. Germline values: CDR1 MNHEY, CDR2 SVGAGI. The CDR3 totals 13 residues. CDR3 nucleotides: TGTGCCAGCAGCCCTAACCCGGATTCACCCCTCCACTTT. Translated: CASSPNPDSPLHF.

For the CDR3, the DNA is TGTGCCAGCAGACCGTGGACATTCAGGGGCGAGCAGTACTTC. It translates to CASRPWTFRGEQYF. The genes are TRBV7-9 and TRBJ2-7; possibly TRBD1 for D (6 bases). Germline V CDR1 and CDR2: SEHNR, FQNEAQ (reference sequence). The CDR3 runs to 14 residues. Trimming cost V 6 bases and J 6 bases, with 18 bases left between them. The full variable domain, its missing parts supplied by reference TRBV7-9 and TRBJ2-7, is DTGVSQNPRHKITKRGQNVTFRCDPISEHNRLYWYRQTLGQGPEFLTYFQNEAQLEKSRLLSDRFSAERPKGSFSTLEIQRTEQGDSAMYLCASRPWTFRGEQYFGPGTRLTVT.

The V and J genes are TRBV29-1 and TRBJ2-7, with 11 bases matching TRBD1. CDR3 length: 14 residues. J gave up 1 base and V 4 bases, and 3 bases lay outside the gene matches. CDR1 SQVTM and CDR2 ANQGSEA come from the germline V gene. The CDR3 DNA reads TGCAGCGTTGCCGGGACAGGGGGATCCTACGAGCAGTACTTC. Protein: CSVAGTGGSYEQYF.

The chain recombines TRBV7-6 with TRBJ1-1; D unclear. Trimming removed 5 bases at V and 6 bases at J, with 16 bases between. The CDR3 is 14 residues long. CDR1 is SGHVS and CDR2 is FNYEAQ in the germline V gene. As DNA, the CDR3 is TGTGCCAGCAGCCCCACCGGGGTGCTCGCTGAAGCTTTCTTT. It is translated as CASSPTGVLAEAFF.